This T cell receptor (beta chain) comes out of a study of T cells in Graves' hyperthyroidism and ophthalmopathy. General study results and limits: Ophthalmopathy got predicted by the model a median about 6.7 months before its onset. From stable hyperthyroidism, ophthalmopathy was set apart by a 13 V-J model.

Per germline, CDR1 SEHNR and CDR2 FQNEAQ (reference sequence). The CDR3 sequence is 13 residues long. J gave up 8 bases and V 4 bases, and 7 bases lay outside the gene matches. Using RNA transcripts as the source, TCR beta CDR3 regions were amplified. Researchers ran a first-round RT-PCR on the TCR CDR3 using the HTBI primer set. TCRdb re-analysed the multiplex PCR reads in MiXCR, keeping a single row per CDR3 protein. The sample has roughly 700,000 distinct CDR3 sequences, 14% seen once. It was considered stable Graves' hyperthyroidism when ophthalmopathy did not progress within 18 months. These patients, aged 18 to 65, had recently diagnosed hyperthyroidism lasting under 2 months. This clonotype was found many times. Its target is not known.

This clonotype was sampled from a woman between 18 and 29 years old with Graves' hyperthyroidism. This chain connects TRBV7-9 to TRBJ1-1; the match to TRBD1 covers 7 bases. Sequencing input: blood. The CDR3 loop is CASSSPDRKEAFF. DNA of the CDR3: TGTGCCAGCAGCTCCCCGGACAGGAAAGAAGCTTTCTTT.